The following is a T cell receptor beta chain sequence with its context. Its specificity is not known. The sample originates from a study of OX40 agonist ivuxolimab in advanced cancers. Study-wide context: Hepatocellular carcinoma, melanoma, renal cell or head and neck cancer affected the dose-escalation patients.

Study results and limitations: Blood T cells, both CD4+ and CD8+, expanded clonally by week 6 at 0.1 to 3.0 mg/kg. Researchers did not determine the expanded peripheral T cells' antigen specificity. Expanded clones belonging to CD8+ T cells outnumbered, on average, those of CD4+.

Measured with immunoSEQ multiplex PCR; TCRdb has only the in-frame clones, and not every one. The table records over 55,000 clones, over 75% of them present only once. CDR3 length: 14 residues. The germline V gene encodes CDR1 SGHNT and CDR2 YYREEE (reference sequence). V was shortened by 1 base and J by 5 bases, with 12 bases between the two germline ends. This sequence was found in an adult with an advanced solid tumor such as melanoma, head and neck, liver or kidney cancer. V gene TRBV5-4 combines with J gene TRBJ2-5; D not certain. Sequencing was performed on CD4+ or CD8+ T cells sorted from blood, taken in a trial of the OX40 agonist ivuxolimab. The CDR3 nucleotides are TGTGCCAGCAGCTTGTGGGATAAACAGGAGACCCAGTACTTC. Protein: CASSLWDKQETQYF. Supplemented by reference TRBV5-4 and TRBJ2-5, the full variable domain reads ETGVTQSPTHLIKTRGQQVTLRCSSQSGHNTVSWYQQALGQGPQFIFQYYREEENGRGNFPPRFSGLQFPNYSSELNVNALELDDSALYLCASSLWDKQETQYFGPGTRLLVL.